Presented here are 10 T cell receptor beta chains from one specimen sequenced in a study of T-cell reconstitution after alpha-beta-depleted transplantation in children. Unique molecular identifiers were incorporated into the prepared TCRbeta library. A single record per CDR3 protein comes from TCRdb applying MiXCR to the PCR reads. The table shows approximately 630,000 distinct CDR3 sequences, with less than 15% occurring only once. The specimen was PBMCs, collected before TCRalphabeta/CD19-depleted stem cell transplant. The receptors were sampled from a girl aged 2 to 9 with congenital amegakaryocytic thrombocytopenia, due to receive a stem cell transplant.

This clonotype was found a few times. V gene TRBV12-3 or TRBV12-4 combines with J gene TRBJ1-2; a weak D match, TRBD1 (5 bases). The V end lost 5 bases, the J end lost 7 bases, and 17 bases lay between the germline ends. The CDR3 is 14 amino acids. This CDR3 reads CASSPPGGVAGYTF. The CDR3 DNA reads as TGTGCCAGCAGTCCCCCGGGGGGGGTAGCTGGCTACACCTTC.

This clonotype was seen a few times. The V gene is TRBV10-3, the J gene TRBJ2-5; D might be TRBD2 (6 bases). Trimming removed 3 bases at V and 1 base at J, with 9 bases between. CDR3 length equals 14 residues. The germline gives CDR1 ENHRY, CDR2 SYGVKD. CDR3 region: CAISEGTPQETQYF. The CDR3 nucleotides are TGTGCCATCAGTGAAGGGACTCCCCAAGAGACCCAGTACTTC.

This clonotype was detected ten times or more. The chain carries TRBV6-5 and TRBJ2-7, with a weak D call TRBD1 (5 bases). Germline CDR1 MNHEY, CDR2 SVGAGI. The CDR3 spans 15 residues. V was trimmed by 2 bases and J by 4 bases, leaving 15 bases between them. CDR3 nucleotide sequence: TGTGCCAGCAGTTACCGACAGTGGGCGGATTACGAGCAGTACTTC. Encoded protein: CASSYRQWADYEQYF.

This clonotype was seen ten or more times. The chain links TRBV10-3 to TRBJ2-7; D unclear. The germline V and J ends were trimmed by 3 bases and 4 bases, with 7 bases remaining between them. This CDR3 has 12 amino acids. The germline gives CDR1 ENHRY, CDR2 SYGVKD. CDR3: CAISEVQYEQYF. CDR3 nucleotides: TGTGCCATCAGTGAAGTACAATACGAGCAGTACTTC.

V is TRBV5-5 and J is TRBJ2-1; D is perhaps TRBD1 (6 bases). The CDR3 has 11 amino acids. Per germline, CDR1 SGHKS and CDR2 YYEKEE (reference sequence). Deletions cut 0 bases from V and 12 bases from J, with 7 bases between. The chain's CDR3 is CASSLGGRQFF. As DNA, the CDR3 is TGTGCCAGCAGCTTGGGGGGGCGGCAGTTCTTC.

The V gene is TRBV2, the J gene TRBJ1-1; no clear D. The germline V and J ends were trimmed by 8 bases and 5 bases, with 15 bases remaining between them. CDR1 and CDR2 from the germline V gene are SNHLY and FYNNEI. The CDR3 sequence is 13 residues long. The CDR3 spells CASHSRLSTEAFF. The DNA for the CDR3 is TGTGCCAGCCATTCGCGGTTGAGTACTGAAGCTTTCTTT.

The V and J genes are TRBV11-1 and TRBJ2-3, with 10 bases lining up with TRBD2. The CDR3 has 19 residues. The germline V gene has CDR1 SGHAT and CDR2 FQDESV (reference sequence). Losses at the gene ends were 5 bases for V and 2 bases for J; bases not matched to a gene: 16. In DNA form, the CDR3 reads TGTGCCAGCAGCCCCTGGGGCGCGGTAGCGGGAGGAGACACAGATACGCAGTATTTT. Translation: CASSPWGAVAGGDTDTQYF.

This clonotype was recorded many times. This chain joins TRBV12-3 or TRBV12-4 and TRBJ1-1; 11 bases are a match to TRBD1. CDR3 length: 15 residues. V lost 6 bases and J lost 4; bases outside the gene matches: 7. The CDR3 bases are TGTGCCAGCAGGCGCGTGGGACAGGGGGGCACTGAAGCTTTCTTT. Residues: CASRRVGQGGTEAFF.

In the case of this clonotype: One end of the junction varies from germline; a read error may be responsible. The J gene is TRBJ2-7, the V gene TRBV7-2, with 13 bases identical to TRBD2. Germline CDR1 reads SGHTA; CDR2 reads FQGNSA. The CDR3 has 16 residues. The CDR3 sequence is CASSGTGTSGTYEQSF. The DNA of the CDR3 is TGTGCCAGCAGCGGTACCGGGACTAGCGGGACTTACGAGCAGTCCTTC.

This clonotype was picked up many times. V usage is TRBV12-5 and J usage is TRBJ2-5, with TRBD1 as a possible D gene (6 bases). V was cut by 5 bases and J by 5 bases, with 9 bases left in between. The CDR3 runs to 12 residues. Germline CDR1 is LGHNT and CDR2 is FRNRAP. The CDR3 spells CASGTGRETQYF. CDR3 coding DNA: TGTGCTAGTGGTACAGGGCGGGAGACCCAGTACTTC.